This T cell receptor beta chain was obtained from a study of cytomegalovirus exposure and HLA in healthy donors. PCR used 60 Vbeta primers and 13 Jbeta primers. This table comes from immunoSEQ multiplex PCR, and its TCRdb copy is limited to in-frame clones, with some not included. The table lists more than 65,000 clones, 74% of them singletons, with around 10% in the top ten. Per the germline V gene, CDR1 is ENHRY and CDR2 is SYGVKD. This CDR3 contains 14 residues. V trimming: 6 bases; J trimming: 0 bases; junction bases outside the gene matches: 5. The sequence was obtained from a woman aged 60 to 75 in good health and CMV-seropositive. The material sequenced was PBMCs. The V and J genes are TRBV10-3 and TRBJ2-7; 7 bases agree with TRBD1. CDR3 DNA: TGTGCCATCAGGATCCGGGACAGCTCCTACGAGCAGTACTTC. Its translation: CAIRIRDSSYEQYF.